Following are 10 T cell receptor beta chains from one sample sequenced in a study of blood T cells in healthy people across ages. Alongside a J-beta primer mix, a sample-barcoded 5' primer served in a second PCR lasting roughly 7 to 11 cycles. TCRdb called the 5' RACE reads again in MiXCR, with one record for every CDR3 protein. The data hold fewer than 1,000,000 distinct CDR3 sequences, with around two fifths observed a single time. The specimen sequenced was blood. All receptors derive from a man aged 55 to 70 in good health.

The V gene is TRBV20-1, the J gene TRBJ1-5; D is undetermined. The CDR3 loop spans 14 amino acids. Trimming shortened V by 6 bases and J by 4 bases, and 16 bases separated the two germline ends. Germline V CDR1 and CDR2: DFQATT, SNEGSKA (reference sequence). The CDR3 region is CSAQPSRDNQPQHF. In DNA form, the CDR3 reads TGCAGTGCCCAACCGAGTCGGGATAATCAGCCCCAGCATTTT.

This chain connects TRBV12-3 or TRBV12-4 to TRBJ2-2; weak D call: TRBD1 (6 bases). V shed 6 bases and J shed 2 bases, with 16 bases lying between them. There are 16 residues in the CDR3. The CDR3 here is CASSPRGQSNTGELFF. The CDR3 bases are TGTGCCAGCAGCCCACGAGGACAGTCCAACACCGGGGAGCTGTTTTTT.

There are a few counts of this clonotype. The genes are TRBV7-2 and TRBJ2-6; the D gene could be TRBD1 or TRBD2 (6 bases each). Trimming took off 5 bases at V and 4 bases at J, with 18 bases between the two ends. CDR1 is SGHTA, CDR2 FQGNSA, per germline. The CDR3 spans 17 residues. CDR3 sequence reads: CASSEQGGMIGANVLTF. The CDR3 coding sequence is TGTGCCAGCAGCGAACAGGGAGGCATGATCGGGGCCAACGTCCTGACTTTC.

V usage is TRBV2 and J usage is TRBJ1-2, with D unclear. CDR3 size: 15 residues. The ends were cut back, 3 bases at V and 3 bases at J, with 14 bases in the middle. Germline CDR1 is SNHLY and CDR2 is FYNNEI. The CDR3 DNA reads TGTGCCAGCAGTGAGGAGGCGGGGAGCTACTATGGCTACACCTTC. Translated, it gives CASSEEAGSYYGYTF.

The chain links TRBV27 to TRBJ2-6, with a tentative D call TRBD1 (6 bases). V lost 5 bases and J lost 0, with 17 bases in between. CDR3 length: 18 amino acids. The germline CDR1 and CDR2 sequences are MNHEY and SMNVEV (reference sequence). The CDR3 here is CASSRTASLSSGANVLTF. CDR3 coding DNA: TGTGCCAGCAGTCGGACAGCCTCGCTTAGCTCTGGGGCCAACGTCCTGACTTTC.

A note on this clonotype: The junction differs from germline at one of its ends, possibly a read error. In nucleotides, the CDR3 is TGTGCCAGCAGTCGCTACAGGTCCTATAATTCACCCCCCCACTTT. Amino acid sequence: CASSRYRSYNSPPHF. The genes are TRBV7-9 and TRBJ1-6, with a possible D match to TRBD1 (5 bases). The CDR3 length is 15 residues. Germline V CDR1 and CDR2: SEHNR, FQNEAQ (reference sequence).

CDR3 bases: TGCAGTGCTGCGGACAGTATGAACACTGAAGCTTTCTTT. This gives the protein CSAADSMNTEAFF. The rearrangement uses TRBV20-1 and TRBJ1-1, with D perhaps matching TRBD1 (6 bases). Germline V gene data show CDR1 as DFQATT and CDR2 as SNEGSKA (reference sequence). Trimming shortened V by 5 bases and J by 0 bases, and 10 bases separated the two germline ends. CDR3 length equals 13 residues.

The chain uses TRBV24-1 and TRBJ2-5, with D possibly being TRBD1 (5 bases). CDR3 size: 15 residues. The germline V gene encodes CDR1 KGHDR and CDR2 SFDVKD. Trimming removed 4 bases at V and 2 bases at J, with 13 bases between. The CDR3 loop is CATSDKDSQQETQYF. The CDR3 DNA is TGTGCCACCAGTGACAAAGACAGCCAACAAGAGACCCAGTACTTC.

Concerning this clonotype itself: The junction shows a germline mismatch at one end, possibly a read error. The genes are TRBV4-1 and TRBJ2-2; 7 bases map to TRBD2. The germline gives CDR1 MGHRA, CDR2 YSYEKL. This CDR3 comprises 14 residues. The DNA of the CDR3 is TGCGCCAGCTCCTGGGGGGGGAATATCGGGGAGCGGTTTTTT. This codes for CASSWGGNIGERFF.

This clonotype was detected only a few times. The rearrangement joins TRBV7-3 to TRBJ2-6; D might be TRBD1 (6 bases). Per germline, CDR1 SGHTA and CDR2 FQGTGA. Trimming took 4 bases from V and 0 from J, leaving 13 bases between them. The CDR3 runs to 17 residues. The CDR3 region is CASSSPGTSSGANVLTF. As DNA, the CDR3 is TGTGCCAGCAGCTCCCCCGGGACAAGCTCTGGGGCCAACGTCCTGACTTTC.